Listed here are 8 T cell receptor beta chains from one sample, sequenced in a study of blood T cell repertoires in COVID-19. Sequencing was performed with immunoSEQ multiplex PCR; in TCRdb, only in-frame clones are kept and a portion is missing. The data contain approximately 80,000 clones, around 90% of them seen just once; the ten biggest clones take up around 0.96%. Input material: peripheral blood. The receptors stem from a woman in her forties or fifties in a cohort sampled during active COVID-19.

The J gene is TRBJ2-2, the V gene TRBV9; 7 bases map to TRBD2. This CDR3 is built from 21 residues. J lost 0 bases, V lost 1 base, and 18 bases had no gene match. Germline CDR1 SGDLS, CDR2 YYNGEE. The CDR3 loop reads CASSVNLLGLAETANTGELFF. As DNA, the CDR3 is TGTGCCAGCAGCGTAAATCTCCTGGGGCTAGCGGAGACCGCGAACACCGGGGAGCTGTTTTTT.

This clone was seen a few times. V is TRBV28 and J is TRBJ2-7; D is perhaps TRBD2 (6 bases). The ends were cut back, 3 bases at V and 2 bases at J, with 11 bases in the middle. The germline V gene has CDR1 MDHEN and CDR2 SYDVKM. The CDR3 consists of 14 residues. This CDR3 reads CASSFWDSAYEQYF. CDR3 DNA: TGTGCCAGCAGTTTCTGGGACTCCGCCTACGAGCAGTACTTC.

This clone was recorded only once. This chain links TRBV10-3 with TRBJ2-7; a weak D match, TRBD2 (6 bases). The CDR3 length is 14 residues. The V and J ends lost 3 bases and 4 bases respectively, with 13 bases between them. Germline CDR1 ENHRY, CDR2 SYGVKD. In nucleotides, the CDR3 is TGTGCCATCAGTGATGGAGCGGGTGTGTACGAGCAGTACTTC. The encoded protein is CAISDGAGVYEQYF.

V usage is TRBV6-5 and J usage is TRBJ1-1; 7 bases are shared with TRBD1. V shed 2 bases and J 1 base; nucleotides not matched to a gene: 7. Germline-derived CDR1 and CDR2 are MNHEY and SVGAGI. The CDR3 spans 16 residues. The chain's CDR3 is CASSYPGTASNTEAFF. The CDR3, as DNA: TGTGCCAGCAGTTACCCAGGGACAGCTTCGAACACTGAAGCTTTCTTT.

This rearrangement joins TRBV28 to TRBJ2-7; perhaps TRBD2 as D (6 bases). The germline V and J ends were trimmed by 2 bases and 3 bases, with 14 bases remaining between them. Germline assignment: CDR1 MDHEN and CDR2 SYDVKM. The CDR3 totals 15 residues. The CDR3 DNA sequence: TGTGCCAGCAGTTTAACGGCGGGATCCGACTACGAGCAGTACTTC. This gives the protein CASSLTAGSDYEQYF.

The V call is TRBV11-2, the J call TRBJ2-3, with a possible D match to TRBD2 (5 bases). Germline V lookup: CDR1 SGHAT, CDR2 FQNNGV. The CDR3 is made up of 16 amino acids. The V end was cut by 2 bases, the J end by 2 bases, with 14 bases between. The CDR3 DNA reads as TGTGCCAGCAGCTTACGCGGGCGAATAAACACAGATACGCAGTATTTT. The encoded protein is CASSLRGRINTDTQYF.

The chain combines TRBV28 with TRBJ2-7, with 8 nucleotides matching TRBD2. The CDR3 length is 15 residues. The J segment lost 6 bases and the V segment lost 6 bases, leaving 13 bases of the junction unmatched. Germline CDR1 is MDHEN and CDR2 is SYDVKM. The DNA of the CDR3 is TGTGCCAGCAGCGGGGGGGGTTCCCGGCGGACCGAGCAGTACTTC. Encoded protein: CASSGGGSRRTEQYF.

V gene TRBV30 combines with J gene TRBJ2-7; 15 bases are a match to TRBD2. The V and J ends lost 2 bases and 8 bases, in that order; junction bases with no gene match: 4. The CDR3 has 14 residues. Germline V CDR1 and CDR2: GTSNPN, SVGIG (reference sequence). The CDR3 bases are TGTGCCTGGAGTAAGGGACTAGCGGGAGGCCAGCAGTACTTC. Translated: CAWSKGLAGGQQYF.